The 9 T cell receptor beta chains below all came from one sample that was sequenced in a study of PD-L1 blockade in urothelial cancer. Time point specified: pretreatment peripheral blood. TCRdb's table, derived via immunoSEQ multiplex PCR, lists solely in-frame clones and lacks some. Of about 130,000 clones in the sample, 65% to 85% were seen once. Specimen: PBMCs, collected around atezolizumab (anti-PD-L1) treatment. The receptor source for this set is a man aged 45-60 years with urothelial cancer.

The chain is built from TRBV7-9 and TRBJ2-1; the match to TRBD2 covers 8 bases. This CDR3 region has 15 residues. The germline gives CDR1 SEHNR, CDR2 FQNEAQ (reference sequence). Trimming at V came to 2 bases and at J to 4 bases, leaving 4 bases not matched to a gene. This CDR3 reads CASSLTREAYNEQFF. CDR3 coding DNA: TGTGCCAGCAGCTTAACGCGGGAGGCGTACAATGAGCAGTTCTTC.

This clone appeared once. This rearrangement joins TRBV6-6 to TRBJ1-2, with 7 bases identical to TRBD1. Unmatched junction bases numbered 8, after V lost 7 bases and J lost 6 bases. From germline, CDR1 is MNHNY and CDR2 SVGAGI (reference sequence). The length of the CDR3 is 13 residues. The CDR3 protein is CASIMTGPNGYTF. CDR3 DNA: TGTGCCAGCATCATGACAGGGCCCAATGGCTACACCTTC.

The chain uses TRBV5-1 and TRBJ2-1, with 7 bases that match TRBD1. Germline trimming cut 4 bases from V and 10 bases from J; bases unmatched to any gene: 11. The CDR3 totals 14 residues. Germline V gives CDR1 SGHRS, CDR2 YFSETQ. As DNA, the CDR3 is TGCGCCAGCAGCACCGACAGGGTTTTAGAGGAGCAGTTCTTC. It is translated as CASSTDRVLEEQFF.

In its sample, this clone was seen once. This chain joins TRBV2 and TRBJ1-3; D remains unclear. The germline gives CDR1 SNHLY, CDR2 FYNNEI. Trimming pared 5 bases from V and 4 bases from J, leaving 9 bases between. The CDR3 is 13 residues long. CDR3 protein: CASSFIQGNTIYF. The CDR3 DNA follows: TGTGCCAGCAGTTTTATACAGGGAAACACCATATATTTT.

This chain connects TRBV9 to TRBJ2-7; 7 bases line up with TRBD1. The CDR3 contains 14 residues. V shed 0 bases and J 1 base; nucleotides not matched to a gene: 1. Germline CDR1 and CDR2: SGDLS and YYNGEE. DNA for the CDR3: TGTGCCAGCAGCGTAGGGGGACAGTCCTACGAGCAGTACTTC. Translation: CASSVGGQSYEQYF.

This chain joins TRBV19 and TRBJ2-7, with 9 bases aligning to TRBD1. Trimming at V came to 4 bases and at J to 0 bases, leaving 7 bases not matched to a gene. Germline V lookup: CDR1 LNHDA, CDR2 SQIVND (reference sequence). The CDR3 loop spans 16 amino acids. CDR3: CASSRTGDLSSYEQYF. As DNA, the CDR3 is TGTGCCAGTAGTAGGACAGGGGATTTGAGCTCCTACGAGCAGTACTTC. Together with reference TRBV19 and TRBJ2-7, the CDR3 gives the full variable domain: DGGITQSPKYLFRKEGQNVTLSCEQNLNHDAMYWYRQDPGQGLRLIYYSQIVNDFQKGDIAEGYSVSREKKESFPLTVTSAQKNPTAFYLCASSRTGDLSSYEQYFGPGTRLTVT.

The V gene is TRBV15, the J gene TRBJ2-3; unclear D gene. The CDR3 totals 13 residues. V lost 4 bases and J 4 bases, leaving 9 bases between the germline ends. CDR1 LNHNV and CDR2 YYDKDF come from the germline V gene (reference sequence). CDR3 sequence reads: CATSTRSADTQYF. Here the CDR3 DNA reads TGTGCCACCAGCACACGGTCCGCAGATACGCAGTATTTT. The entire variable domain, with the rest obtained from reference TRBV15 and TRBJ2-3, is as follows: DAMVIQNPRYQVTQFGKPVTLSCSQTLNHNVMYWYQQKSSQAPKLLFHYYDKDFNNEADTPDNFQSRRPNTSFCFLDIRSPGLGDTAMYLCATSTRSADTQYFGPGTRLTVL.

CDR3 protein: CASSLGTVSNTEAFF. In DNA form, the CDR3 reads TGCGCCAGCAGCTTGGGTACAGTGAGTAACACTGAAGCTTTCTTT. The chain combines TRBV5-1 with TRBJ1-1; D unclear. V lost 0 bases to trimming and J lost 2 bases, with 11 bases between them. The CDR3 sequence is 15 residues long. The germline gives CDR1 SGHRS, CDR2 YFSETQ.

The chain links TRBV13 to TRBJ2-1; D may be TRBD2 (6 bases). The germline CDR1 and CDR2 sequences are PRHDT and FYEKMQ (reference sequence). CDR3 length: 20 amino acids. V was trimmed by 5 bases and J by 0 bases, leaving 26 bases between them. CDR3 in DNA: TGTGCCAGCAGCGGCAGTGGGGCGCTTGCGGGAAAAAGCTCCTACAATGAGCAGTTCTTC. Its translation: CASSGSGALAGKSSYNEQFF. The full variable domain, in which reference TRBV13 and TRBJ2-1 provide the parts outside the CDR3, is AAGVIQSPRHLIKEKRETATLKCYPIPRHDTVYWYQQGPGQDPQFLISFYEKMQSDKGSIPDRFSAQQFSDYHSELNMSSLELGDSALYFCASSGSGALAGKSSYNEQFFGPGTRLTVL.